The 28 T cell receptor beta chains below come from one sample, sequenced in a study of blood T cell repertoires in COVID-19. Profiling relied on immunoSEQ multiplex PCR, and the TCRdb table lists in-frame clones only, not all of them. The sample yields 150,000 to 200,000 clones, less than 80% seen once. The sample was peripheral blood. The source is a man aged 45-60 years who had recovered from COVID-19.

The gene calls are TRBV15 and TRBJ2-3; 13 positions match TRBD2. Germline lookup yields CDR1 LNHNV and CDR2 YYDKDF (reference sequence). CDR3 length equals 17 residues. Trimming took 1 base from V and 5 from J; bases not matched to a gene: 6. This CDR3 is CATSRGLAGGSEDTQYF. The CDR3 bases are TGTGCCACCAGCAGAGGACTAGCGGGAGGATCAGAAGATACGCAGTATTTT.

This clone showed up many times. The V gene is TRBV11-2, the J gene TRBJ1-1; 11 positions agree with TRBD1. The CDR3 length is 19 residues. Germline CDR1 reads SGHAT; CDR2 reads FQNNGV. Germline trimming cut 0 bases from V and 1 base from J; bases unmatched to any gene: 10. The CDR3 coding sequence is TGTGCCAGCAGCTTAGACTCGGGACAGGGGGTCGGGAGGAACACTGAAGCTTTCTTT. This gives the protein CASSLDSGQGVGRNTEAFF.

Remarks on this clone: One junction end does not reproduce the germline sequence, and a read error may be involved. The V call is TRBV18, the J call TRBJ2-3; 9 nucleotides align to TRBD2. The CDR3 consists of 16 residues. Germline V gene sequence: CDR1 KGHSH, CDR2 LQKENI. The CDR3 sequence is CASPPLIAGGTDTQYF. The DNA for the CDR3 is TGTGCCAGCCCACCTCTAATAGCGGGAGGCACAGATACGCAGTATTTT.

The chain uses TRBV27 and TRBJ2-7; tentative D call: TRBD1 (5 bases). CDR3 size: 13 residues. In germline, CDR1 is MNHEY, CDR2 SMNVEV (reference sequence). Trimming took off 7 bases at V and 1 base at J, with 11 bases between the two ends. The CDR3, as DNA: TGTGCCAGCAAACCCAGGGCATCCTACGAGCAGTACTTC. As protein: CASKPRASYEQYF.

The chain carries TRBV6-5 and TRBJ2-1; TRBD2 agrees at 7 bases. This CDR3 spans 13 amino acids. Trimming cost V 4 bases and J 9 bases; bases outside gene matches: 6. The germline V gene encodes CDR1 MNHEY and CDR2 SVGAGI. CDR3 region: CASSSSGKREQFF. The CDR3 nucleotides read TGTGCCAGCAGTTCGAGCGGGAAACGTGAGCAGTTCTTC.

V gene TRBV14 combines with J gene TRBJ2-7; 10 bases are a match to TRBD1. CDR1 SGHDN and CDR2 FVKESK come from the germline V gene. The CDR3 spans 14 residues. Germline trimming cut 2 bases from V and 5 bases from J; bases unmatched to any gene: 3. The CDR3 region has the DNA TGTGCCAGCAGCCAATTGGGACAGGGGAACGAGCAGTACTTC. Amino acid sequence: CASSQLGQGNEQYF.

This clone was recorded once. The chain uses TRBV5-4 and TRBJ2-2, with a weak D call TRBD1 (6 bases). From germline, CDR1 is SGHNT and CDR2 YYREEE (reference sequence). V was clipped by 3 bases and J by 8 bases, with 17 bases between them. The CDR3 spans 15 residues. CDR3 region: CASSSGRQELGELFF. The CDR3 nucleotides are TGTGCCAGCAGCTCAGGAAGACAGGAACTTGGGGAGCTGTTTTTT.

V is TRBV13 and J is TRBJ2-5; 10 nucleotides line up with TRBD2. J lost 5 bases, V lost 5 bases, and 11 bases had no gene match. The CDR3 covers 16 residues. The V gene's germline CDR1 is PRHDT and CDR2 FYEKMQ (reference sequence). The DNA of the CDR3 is TGTGCCAGCAGCCCCTCTCTAGCGGGAGTAAGGGAGACCCAGTACTTC. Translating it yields CASSPSLAGVRETQYF.

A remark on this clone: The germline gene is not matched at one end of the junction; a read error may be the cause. This chain's CDR3 is CASSITSQNAGELFF. CDR3 nucleotides: TGTGCCAGTAGTATAACTAGCCAGAACGCCGGGGAGCTGTTTTTT. The chain combines TRBV19 with TRBJ2-2, with D perhaps matching TRBD2 (6 bases). This CDR3 spans 15 amino acids. Germline-derived CDR1 and CDR2 are LNHDA and SQIVND (reference sequence).

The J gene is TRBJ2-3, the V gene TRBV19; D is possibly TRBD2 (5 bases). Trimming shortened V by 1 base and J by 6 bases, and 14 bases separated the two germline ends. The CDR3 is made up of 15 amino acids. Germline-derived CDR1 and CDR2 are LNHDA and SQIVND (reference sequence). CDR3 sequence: CASSIAWGVLDTQYF. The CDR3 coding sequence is TGTGCCAGTAGTATAGCGTGGGGAGTGTTGGATACGCAGTATTTT.

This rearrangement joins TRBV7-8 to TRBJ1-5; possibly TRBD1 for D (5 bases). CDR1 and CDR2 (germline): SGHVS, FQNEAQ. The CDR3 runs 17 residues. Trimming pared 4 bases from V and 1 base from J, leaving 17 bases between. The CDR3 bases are TGTGCCAGCAGCTGGGGGGGGACGGTTCTAAGCAATCAGCCCCAGCATTTT. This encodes CASSWGGTVLSNQPQHF. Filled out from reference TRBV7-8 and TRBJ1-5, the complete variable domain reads GAGVSQSPRYKVAKRGQDVALRCDPISGHVSLFWYQQALGQGPEFLTYFQNEAQLDKSGLPSDRFFAERPEGSVSTLKIQRTQQEDSAVYLCASSWGGTVLSNQPQHFGDGTRLSIL.

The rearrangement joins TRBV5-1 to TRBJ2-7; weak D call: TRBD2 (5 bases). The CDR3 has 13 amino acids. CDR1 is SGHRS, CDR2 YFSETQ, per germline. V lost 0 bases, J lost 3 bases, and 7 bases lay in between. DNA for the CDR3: TGCGCCAGCAGCTTGGGAGGACTCTACGAGCAGTACTTC. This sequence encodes CASSLGGLYEQYF.

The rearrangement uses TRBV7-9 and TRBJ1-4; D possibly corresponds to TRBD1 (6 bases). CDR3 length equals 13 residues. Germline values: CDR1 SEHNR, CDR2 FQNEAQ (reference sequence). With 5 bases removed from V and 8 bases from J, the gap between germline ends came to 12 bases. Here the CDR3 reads CASSPWTDEKLFF. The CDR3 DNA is TGTGCCAGCAGCCCATGGACAGACGAAAAACTGTTTTTT.

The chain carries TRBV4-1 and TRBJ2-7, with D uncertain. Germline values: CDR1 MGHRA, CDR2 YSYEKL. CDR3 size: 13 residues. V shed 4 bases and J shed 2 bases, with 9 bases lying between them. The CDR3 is CASSLLAAYEQYF. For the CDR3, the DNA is TGCGCCAGCAGCCTCTTAGCCGCCTACGAGCAGTACTTC.

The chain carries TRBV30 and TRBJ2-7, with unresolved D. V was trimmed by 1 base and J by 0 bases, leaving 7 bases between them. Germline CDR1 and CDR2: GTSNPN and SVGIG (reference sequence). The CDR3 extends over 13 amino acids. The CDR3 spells CAWSGDTSYEQYF. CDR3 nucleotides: TGTGCCTGGAGTGGCGACACCTCCTACGAGCAGTACTTC.

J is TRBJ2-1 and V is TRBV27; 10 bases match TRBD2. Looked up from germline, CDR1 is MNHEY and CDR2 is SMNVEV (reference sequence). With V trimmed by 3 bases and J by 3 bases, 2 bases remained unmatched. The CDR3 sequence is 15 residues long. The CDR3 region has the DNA TGTGCCAGCAGTTTCGGGACTAGCGACTACAATGAGCAGTTCTTC. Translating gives CASSFGTSDYNEQFF.

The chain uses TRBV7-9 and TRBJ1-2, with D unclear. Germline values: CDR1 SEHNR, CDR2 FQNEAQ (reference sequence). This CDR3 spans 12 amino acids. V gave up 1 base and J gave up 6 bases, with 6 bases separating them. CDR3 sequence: CASSLGEDGYTF. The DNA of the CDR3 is TGTGCCAGCAGCTTAGGAGAGGATGGCTACACCTTC.

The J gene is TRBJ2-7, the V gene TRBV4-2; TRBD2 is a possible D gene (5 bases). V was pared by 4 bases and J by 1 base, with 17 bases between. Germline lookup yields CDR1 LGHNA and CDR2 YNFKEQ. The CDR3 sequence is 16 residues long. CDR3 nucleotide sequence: TGTGCCAGCAGCCCACGCCCCAGCGGTGATTCCTACGAGCAGTACTTC. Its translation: CASSPRPSGDSYEQYF.

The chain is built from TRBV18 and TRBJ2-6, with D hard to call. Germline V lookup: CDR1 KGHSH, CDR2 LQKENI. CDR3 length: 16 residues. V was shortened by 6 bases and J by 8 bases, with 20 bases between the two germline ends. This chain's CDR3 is CASSIGSPPLSNVLTF. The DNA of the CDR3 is TGTGCCAGCTCCATTGGCAGTCCACCCCTGTCCAACGTCCTGACTTTC. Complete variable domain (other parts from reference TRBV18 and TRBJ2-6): NAGVMQNPRHLVRRRGQEARLRCSPMKGHSHVYWYRQLPEEGLKFMVYLQKENIIDESGMPKERFSAEFPKEGPSILRIQQVVRGDSAAYFCASSIGSPPLSNVLTFGAGSRLTVL.

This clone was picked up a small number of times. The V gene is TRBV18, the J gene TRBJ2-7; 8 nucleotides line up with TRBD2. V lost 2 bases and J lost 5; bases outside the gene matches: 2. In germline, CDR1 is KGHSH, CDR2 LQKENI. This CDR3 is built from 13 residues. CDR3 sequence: CASSPGLANEQYF. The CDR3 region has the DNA TGTGCCAGCTCACCAGGACTAGCCAACGAGCAGTACTTC.

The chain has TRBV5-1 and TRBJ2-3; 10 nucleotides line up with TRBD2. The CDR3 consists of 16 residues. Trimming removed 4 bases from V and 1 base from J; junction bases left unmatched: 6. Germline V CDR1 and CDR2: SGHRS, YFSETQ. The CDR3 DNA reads TGCGCCAGCAGCCGATCTAGCGGGAGCGGCACAGATACGCAGTATTTT. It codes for CASSRSSGSGTDTQYF. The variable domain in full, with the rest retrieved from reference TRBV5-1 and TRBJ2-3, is KAGVTQTPRYLIKTRGQQVTLSCSPISGHRSVSWYQQTPGQGLQFLFEYFSETQRNKGNFPGRFSGRQFSNSRSEMNVSTLELGDSALYLCASSRSSGSGTDTQYFGPGTRLTVL.

This CDR3 reads CASSQDIAGASGRTGELFF. The CDR3 nucleotides read TGTGCCAGCAGCCAAGATATCGCCGGGGCTAGCGGGAGGACCGGGGAGCTGTTTTTT. The V and J genes are TRBV3-1 (or the pseudogene TRBV3-2) and TRBJ2-2; 11 bases match TRBD2. The CDR3 covers 19 residues. V trimming: 0 bases; J trimming: 5 bases; junction bases outside the gene matches: 11. The V gene's germline CDR1 is LGHDT and CDR2 YNNKEL (reference sequence).

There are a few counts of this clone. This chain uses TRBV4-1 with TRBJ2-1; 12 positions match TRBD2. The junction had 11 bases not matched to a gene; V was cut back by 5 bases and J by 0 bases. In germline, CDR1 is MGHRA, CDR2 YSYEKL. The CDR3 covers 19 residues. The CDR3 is CASSSRLAGASGSYNEQFF. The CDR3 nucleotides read TGCGCCAGCAGCTCCCGACTAGCGGGAGCGTCCGGCTCCTACAATGAGCAGTTCTTC.

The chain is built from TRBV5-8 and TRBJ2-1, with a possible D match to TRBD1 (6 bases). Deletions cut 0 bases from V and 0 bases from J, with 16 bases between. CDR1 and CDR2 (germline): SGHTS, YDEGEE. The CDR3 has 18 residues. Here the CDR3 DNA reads TGTGCCAGCAGCTTGGCGCGCTCTGGGGGCAGCTCCTACAATGAGCAGTTCTTC. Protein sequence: CASSLARSGGSSYNEQFF.

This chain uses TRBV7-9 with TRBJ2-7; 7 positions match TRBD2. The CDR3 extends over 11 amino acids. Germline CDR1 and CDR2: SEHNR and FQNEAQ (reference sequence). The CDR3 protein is CASSLALPSGV. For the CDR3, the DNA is TGTGCCAGCAGCTTAGCCCTCCCTAGCGGAGTA.

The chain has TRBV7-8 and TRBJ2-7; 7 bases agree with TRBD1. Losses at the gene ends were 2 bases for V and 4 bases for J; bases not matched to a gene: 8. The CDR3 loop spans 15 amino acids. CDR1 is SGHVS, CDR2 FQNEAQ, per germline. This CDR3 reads CASSLFQGVVYEQYF. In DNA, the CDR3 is TGTGCCAGCAGCTTATTTCAGGGGGTTGTTTACGAGCAGTACTTC.

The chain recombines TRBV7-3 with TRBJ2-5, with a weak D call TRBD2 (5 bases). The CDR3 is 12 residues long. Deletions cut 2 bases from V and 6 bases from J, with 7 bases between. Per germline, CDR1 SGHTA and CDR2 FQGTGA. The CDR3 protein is CASSLLGKTQYF. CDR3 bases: TGTGCCAGCAGCTTACTCGGGAAGACCCAGTACTTC. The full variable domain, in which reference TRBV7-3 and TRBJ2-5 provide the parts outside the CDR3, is GAGVSQTPSNKVTEKGKYVELRCDPISGHTALYWYRQSLGQGPEFLIYFQGTGAADDSGLPNDRFFAVRPEGSVSTLKIQRTERGDSAVYLCASSLLGKTQYFGPGTRLLVL.

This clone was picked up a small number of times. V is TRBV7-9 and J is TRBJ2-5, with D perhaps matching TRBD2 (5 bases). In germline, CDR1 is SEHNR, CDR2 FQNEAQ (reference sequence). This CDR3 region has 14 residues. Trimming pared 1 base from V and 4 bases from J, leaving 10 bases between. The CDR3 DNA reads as TGTGCCAGCAGCTTAGATCGAGGGATAGAGACCCAGTACTTC. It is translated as CASSLDRGIETQYF.